This TCR beta chain was profiled in a study of glioma-infiltrating T cells. Study observations and caveats: Gliomas, especially low-grade, showed above-expected tissue-blood divergence; non-neoplastic patients showed below. CDR3 overlap between tissue and blood was very small.

CDR1 LGHDT and CDR2 YNNKEL come from the germline V gene (reference sequence). This CDR3 comprises 16 residues. This clonotype was detected once. Its specificity is unknown. A much larger clone lies a single base off, so this may be a read error. The iRepertoire nested amplicon-rescue multiplex PCR amplified TCR alpha and beta CDR3s from RNA. For one-step reverse transcription and amplification, about 85-400 ng of tissue mRNA or PBMC total RNA was used. TCRdb called the multiplex PCR reads again in MiXCR, with one record for every CDR3 protein. The sample includes 90,000 to 110,000 distinct CDR3 sequences, about 25% of them seen just once.

This clonotype was sampled from a human donor with low-grade glioma or glioblastoma, undergoing nonglioma brain surgery, or in good health (not recorded which). The chain is built from TRBV3-1 and TRBJ1-5; possibly TRBD1 for D (5 bases). Sequencing was done on a sample of glioma tissue, nonneoplastic brain tissue, or PBMCs (not recorded which). For the CDR3, the DNA is TGTGCCAGCAGCCAAGGGACGGGACGAATCAATCAGACCCAGCATTTT. Its protein product is CASSQGTGRINQTQHF.